This TCR beta chain emerged from a study of OX40 agonist ivuxolimab in advanced cancers. Study in general: An anti-OX40 (CD134) antibody with agonistic activity, ivuxolimab, was administered to patients.

Germline CDR1 reads SGHAT; CDR2 reads FQNNGV. The CDR3 has 11 residues. V was shortened by 7 bases and J by 5 bases, with 9 bases between the two germline ends. Profiling relied on immunoSEQ multiplex PCR, and the TCRdb table lists in-frame clones only, not all of them. The table shows roughly 75,000 clones, with about 89% occurring only once. This specimen was CD4+ or CD8+ T cells sorted from blood, taken in a trial of the OX40 agonist ivuxolimab. The receptor comes from an adult with an advanced solid tumor such as melanoma, head and neck, liver or kidney cancer. This rearrangement joins TRBV11-2 to TRBJ2-7; D remains ambiguous. CDR3: CASIYLDEQYF. The CDR3 DNA is TGTGCCAGCATCTACCTCGACGAGCAGTACTTC.